The TCR beta chain under discussion was sequenced for a study of beta chain features in type 1 diabetes. About this clone: Antigen specificity is unknown.

Reverse transcribing all isolated RNA meant expressed TCRB transcripts were sequenced. Sequencing used immunoSEQ multiplex PCR; TCRdb keeps in-frame clones, though not all of them. Of 200,000 to 300,000 clones listed, 14% are singletons. The junction had 3 bases not matched to a gene; V was cut back by 3 bases and J by 4 bases. This CDR3 has 15 amino acids. Germline V gene data show CDR1 as KGHSH and CDR2 as LQKENI. Overall study results and limits: All four CD4+ subsets from Type 1 diabetes patients carried moderately but significantly shorter TCRB CDR3s.

Sequenced input: naive CD4+ T cells from blood. This TCR came from a man aged 25 to 40 with type 1 diabetes. V gene TRBV18 combines with J gene TRBJ1-6, with 7 positions matching TRBD1. CDR3 in DNA: TGTGCCAGCTCACCGAAACAGGGGTATAATTCACCCCTCCACTTT. It specifies CASSPKQGYNSPLHF. Variable domain in full (rest from reference TRBV18 and TRBJ1-6): NAGVMQNPRHLVRRRGQEARLRCSPMKGHSHVYWYRQLPEEGLKFMVYLQKENIIDESGMPKERFSAEFPKEGPSILRIQQVVRGDSAAYFCASSPKQGYNSPLHFGNGTRLTVT.